The 23 T cell receptor beta chains given below trace back to one sample, sequenced in a study of T cells in Graves' hyperthyroidism and ophthalmopathy. Amplified regions were TCR beta CDR3 sequences from RNA transcripts. Carried out on the TCR CDR3, a first-round RT-PCR used the HTBI primer set. TCRdb fed the multiplex PCR reads into MiXCR, producing one record per CDR3 protein. The sample contains some 400,000 distinct CDR3 sequences, 13% of which appear only once. Sequenced sample: blood. Every receptor here comes from a man aged 25 to 45 with Graves' hyperthyroidism that later progressed to Graves' ophthalmopathy.

This clonotype has ten or more counts. The rearrangement links TRBV12-3 or TRBV12-4 to TRBJ2-3; TRBD2 is a possible D gene (6 bases). Trimming cost V 8 bases and J 0 bases, with 12 bases left between them. The CDR3 has 14 residues. The CDR3 bases are TGTGCCAGCCCACCTAGCGACAGCACAGATACGCAGTATTTT. Encoded protein: CASPPSDSTDTQYF.

In this sample, this clonotype turned up many times. This sequence joins TRBV5-1 and TRBJ2-1; D is possibly TRBD1 (6 bases). Trimming stripped 1 base from V and 8 bases from J, with 10 bases between. CDR1 SGHRS and CDR2 YFSETQ come from the germline V gene. This CDR3 contains 13 residues. In DNA form, the CDR3 reads TGCGCCAGCAGCTTGTCTGGGGGCTATGAGCAGTTCTTC. Translation: CASSLSGGYEQFF.

This clonotype was seen repeatedly, ten times or more. The CDR3 here is CACGANTEAFF. The CDR3 region has the DNA TGTGCCTGCGGGGCGAACACTGAAGCTTTCTTT. This chain uses TRBV30 with TRBJ1-1; D may be TRBD1 (5 bases). Deletions cut 6 bases from V and 1 base from J, with 6 bases between. The germline V gene encodes CDR1 GTSNPN and CDR2 SVGIG (reference sequence). This CDR3 spans 11 amino acids. The full variable domain, with the rest looked up from reference TRBV30 and TRBJ1-1, is SQTIHQWPATLVQPVGSPLSLECTVEGTSNPNLYWYRQAAGRGLQLLFYSVGIGQISSEVPQNLSASRPQDRQFILSSKKLLLSDSGFYLCACGANTEAFFGQGTRLTVV.

DNA for the CDR3: TGCGCCAGCAGCCCCCCGTCGGTCGAGCAGTACTTC. It yields the protein CASSPPSVEQYF. V is TRBV4-1 and J is TRBJ2-7; unclear D gene. From germline, CDR1 is MGHRA and CDR2 YSYEKL. The CDR3 is 12 residues long. Trimming pared 4 bases from V and 6 bases from J, leaving 10 bases between.

The gene calls are TRBV11-3 and TRBJ2-7, with 8 bases aligning to TRBD1. From germline, CDR1 is SGHNT and CDR2 YENEEA. CDR3 length equals 14 residues. Unmatched junction bases numbered 4, after V lost 3 bases and J lost 3 bases. The CDR3 loop is CASSFPGGGYEQYF. CDR3 DNA sequence: TGTGCCAGCAGCTTCCCAGGGGGCGGCTACGAGCAGTACTTC.

CDR3 DNA: TGTGCCACCAGCAGAGATAAGGACACCGGGGAGCTGTTTTTT. Translated, it gives CATSRDKDTGELFF. The rearrangement joins TRBV15 to TRBJ2-2, with no clear D. Germline CDR1 and CDR2: LNHNV and YYDKDF (reference sequence). V lost 0 bases, J lost 3 bases, and 5 bases lay in between. The CDR3 has 14 amino acids. Based on the CDR3 plus reference TRBV15 and TRBJ2-2, the full variable domain is DAMVIQNPRYQVTQFGKPVTLSCSQTLNHNVMYWYQQKSSQAPKLLFHYYDKDFNNEADTPDNFQSRRPNTSFCFLDIRSPGLGDTAMYLCATSRDKDTGELFFGEGSRLTVL.

This clonotype was counted at least ten times. This chain uses TRBV5-1 with TRBJ1-1; possibly TRBD1 for D (5 bases). This CDR3 has 15 residues. Germline CDR1 and CDR2: SGHRS and YFSETQ. Trimming took 0 bases from V and 1 from J, leaving 10 bases between them. The CDR3 spells CASSLVGRENTEAFF. The CDR3 region has the DNA TGCGCCAGCAGCTTGGTGGGACGGGAGAACACTGAAGCTTTCTTT.

Ten or more counts support this clonotype. This chain connects TRBV12-3 or TRBV12-4 to TRBJ2-1; a possible D gene is TRBD2 (5 bases). The CDR3 consists of 15 residues. Trimming took 5 bases from V and 5 from J, leaving 16 bases between them. CDR3: CASSLLGEIDNEQFF. As DNA, the CDR3 is TGTGCCAGCAGTCTACTCGGGGAGATTGACAATGAGCAGTTCTTC.

The chain employs TRBV27 and TRBJ1-5; 8 positions match TRBD1. The CDR3 sequence is 16 residues long. V lost 2 bases to trimming and J lost 7 bases; unmatched junction nucleotides: 10. Germline V gives CDR1 MNHEY, CDR2 SMNVEV (reference sequence). CDR3: CASSLGSGQARQPQHF. The CDR3 region has the DNA TGTGCCAGCAGTTTAGGGTCGGGACAGGCCCGGCAGCCCCAGCATTTT.

This clonotype has at least ten counts. The chain carries TRBV7-3 and TRBJ2-3; no definite D call. The CDR3 sequence is 13 residues long. CDR1 and CDR2 (germline): SGHTA, FQGTGA. The V end was cut by 4 bases, the J end by 1 base, with 6 bases between. Here the CDR3 DNA reads TGTGCCAGCAGCTGGATTGGCACAGATACGCAGTATTTT. It translates to CASSWIGTDTQYF.

This clonotype was counted ten times or more. The chain links TRBV28 to TRBJ1-1; D is possibly TRBD1 (5 bases). Germline V gene sequence: CDR1 MDHEN, CDR2 SYDVKM. Between the trimmed V and J ends, which lost 7 bases and 1 base, there was a span of 19 bases. The CDR3 runs to 16 residues. The CDR3 spells CASTPPRGGWNTEAFF. DNA for the CDR3: TGTGCCAGCACTCCGCCTCGGGGGGGATGGAACACTGAAGCTTTCTTT. Full variable domain (remainder filled in from reference TRBV28 and TRBJ1-1): DVKVTQSSRYLVKRTGEKVFLECVQDMDHENMFWYRQDPGLGLRLIYFSYDVKMKEKGDIPEGYSVSREKKERFSLILESASTNQTSMYLCASTPPRGGWNTEAFFGQGTRLTVV.

This chain connects TRBV28 to TRBJ2-3; D remains ambiguous. CDR3 length equals 13 residues. Germline V CDR1 and CDR2: MDHEN, SYDVKM. Trimming took 7 bases from V and 4 from J, leaving 12 bases between them. The CDR3 DNA sequence: TGTGCCAGCACCAAAGACCCTGCAGATACGCAGTATTTT. Translating gives CASTKDPADTQYF.

This clonotype was observed a handful of times. This chain connects TRBV2 to TRBJ1-2; D ambiguous. Germline V CDR1 and CDR2: SNHLY, FYNNEI. The ends were cut back, 6 bases at V and 8 bases at J, with 19 bases in the middle. The CDR3 extends over 14 amino acids. The CDR3 reads CASRNSQAFGGYTF. CDR3 DNA sequence: TGTGCCAGCAGAAACAGCCAGGCTTTCGGCGGCTACACCTTC.

This clonotype was seen a few times. The DNA is left out, because the CDR3 cannot be placed on it with certainty; the CDR3 is given as TCRdb lists it. The chain carries TRBV20-1 and TRBJ1-6; the D call in the table, TRBD1, was not verified against the DNA. Ends included, the CDR3 has 16 residues. From germline, CDR1 is DFQATT and CDR2 SNEGSKA (reference sequence). CDR3 in amino acids: CSARDTWGGGNSPPHF.

In this sample, this clonotype turned up many times. The chain couples TRBV7-8 to TRBJ2-7, with TRBD1 matching 9 bases. The CDR3 is made up of 14 amino acids. Trimming cost V 5 bases and J 3 bases; bases outside gene matches: 5. The germline V gene has CDR1 SGHVS and CDR2 FQNEAQ. The DNA for the CDR3 is TGTGCCAGCAGCGGGCCGGGACAGGGCTACGAGCAGTACTTC. It specifies CASSGPGQGYEQYF.

Many counts were recorded for this clonotype. This chain connects TRBV2 to TRBJ2-7; D call uncertain. The CDR3 extends over 14 amino acids. With 2 bases removed from V and 1 base from J, the gap between germline ends came to 9 bases. The germline V gene has CDR1 SNHLY and CDR2 FYNNEI. CDR3 sequence reads: CASSESHGSYEQYF. The CDR3 bases are TGTGCCAGCAGTGAATCACACGGTTCCTACGAGCAGTACTTC.

The rearrangement joins TRBV7-8 to TRBJ1-6, with 9 bases lining up with TRBD1. In germline, CDR1 is SGHVS, CDR2 FQNEAQ. The CDR3 totals 16 residues. V lost 5 bases, J lost 13 bases, and 15 bases stayed unmatched. CDR3 amino acids: CASSAGTGFGVRPLHF. The CDR3 DNA is TGTGCCAGCAGCGCGGGGACAGGGTTTGGCGTGCGGCCCCTCCACTTT.

This clonotype was observed many times. V and J are TRBV7-2 and TRBJ1-5, with TRBD1 identical over 9 bases. Per germline, CDR1 SGHTA and CDR2 FQGNSA. J gave up 3 bases and V 4 bases, and 7 bases lay outside the gene matches. This CDR3 region has 16 residues. The CDR3 region is CASSSWGQGFNQPQHF. The CDR3 coding sequence is TGTGCCAGCAGCTCTTGGGGACAGGGCTTCAATCAGCCCCAGCATTTT.

Only a few counts were recorded for this clonotype. The CDR3 DNA is TGTGCCAGCAGCTTACGTGCAGGGGAGAGTGGCTACACCTTC. This codes for CASSLRAGESGYTF. V and J are TRBV7-9 and TRBJ1-2; a weak D match, TRBD1 (6 bases). CDR1 and CDR2 from the germline V gene are SEHNR and FQNEAQ (reference sequence). CDR3 length equals 14 residues. Trimming cost V 2 bases and J 7 bases, with 14 bases left between them.

The chain combines TRBV20-1 with TRBJ2-3; 12 bases agree with TRBD2. V was clipped by 3 bases and J by 7 bases; unmatched bases: 2. The CDR3 has 13 residues. Per germline, CDR1 DFQATT and CDR2 SNEGSKA (reference sequence). The CDR3 is CSARTSGGNTQYF. CDR3 coding DNA: TGCAGTGCTAGGACTAGCGGGGGTAATACGCAGTATTTT.

V and J are TRBV10-3 and TRBJ1-2, with 10 bases matching TRBD1. The CDR3 is made up of 14 amino acids. Germline assignment: CDR1 ENHRY and CDR2 SYGVKD. Germline trimming cut 3 bases from V and 7 bases from J; bases unmatched to any gene: 5. This CDR3 is CAISDLGQGGGYTF. The CDR3 DNA follows: TGTGCCATCAGTGATCTTGGACAGGGGGGTGGCTACACCTTC.

The rearrangement links TRBV4-1 to TRBJ2-7; a weak D match, TRBD1 (6 bases). Trimming removed 0 bases from V and 3 bases from J, with 12 bases in between. Per the germline V gene, CDR1 is MGHRA and CDR2 is YSYEKL. The CDR3 runs 15 residues. The chain's CDR3 is CASSQEPGALYEQYF. As DNA, the CDR3 is TGCGCCAGCAGCCAAGAACCAGGGGCCCTCTACGAGCAGTACTTC.

There are many counts of this clonotype. This chain joins TRBV28 and TRBJ2-5; D uncertain. Germline loops: CDR1 MDHEN, CDR2 SYDVKM. Deletions cut 3 bases from V and 7 bases from J, with 9 bases between. CDR3 length: 12 amino acids. The CDR3 here is CASSFSIGTQYF. In DNA, the CDR3 is TGTGCCAGCAGTTTTTCCATCGGGACCCAGTACTTC.